This T cell receptor beta chain was profiled in a study of human T cells and chemical hapten exposure. Study-level information: Patients, predominantly female, presented with alopecia areata, totalis or universalis. Slight volume differences across pooled libraries mainly accounted for varying per-sample TCR yields.

This clonotype showed up many times. Time point given: pre-sensitization, week 0. Treatment described: therapeutic diphenylcyclopropenone sensitization with weekly scalp DPC. One entry per CDR3 protein results from TCRdb running MiXCR on the RACE reads. The table has around 180,000 distinct CDR3 sequences, around 30% seen once. Germline CDR1 reads MNHEY; CDR2 reads SVGAGI. The CDR3 totals 18 residues. V was clipped by 0 bases and J by 2 bases, with 20 bases between them. The chain uses TRBV6-5 and TRBJ2-7; possible D gene TRBD2, 6 bases. The specimen was whole blood, collected in connection with sensitization to the hapten diphenylcyclopropenone (DPC). This sequence originates from a woman in her 30s with alopecia areata. Some clones in this sample may be carry-over from other donors' samples. CDR3 protein: CASSYSWPDYQGTYEQYF. In DNA, the CDR3 is TGTGCCAGCAGTTACTCGTGGCCGGACTACCAAGGCACCTACGAGCAGTACTTC.